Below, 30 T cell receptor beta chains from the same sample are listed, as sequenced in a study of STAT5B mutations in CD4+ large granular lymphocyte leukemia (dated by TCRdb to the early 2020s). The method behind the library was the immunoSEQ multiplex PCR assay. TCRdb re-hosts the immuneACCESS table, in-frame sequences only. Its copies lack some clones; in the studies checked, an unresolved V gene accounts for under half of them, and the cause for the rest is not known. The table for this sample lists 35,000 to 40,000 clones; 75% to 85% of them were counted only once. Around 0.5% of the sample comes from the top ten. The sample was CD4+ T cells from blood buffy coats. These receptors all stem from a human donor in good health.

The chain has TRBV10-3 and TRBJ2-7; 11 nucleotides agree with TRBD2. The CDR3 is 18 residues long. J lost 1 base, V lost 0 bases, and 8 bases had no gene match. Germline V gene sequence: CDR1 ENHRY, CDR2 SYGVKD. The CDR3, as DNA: TGTGCCATCAGTGAGTCGGGTAGCGGGAGGGTTAGATCCTACGAGCAGTACTTC. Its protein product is CAISESGSGRVRSYEQYF.

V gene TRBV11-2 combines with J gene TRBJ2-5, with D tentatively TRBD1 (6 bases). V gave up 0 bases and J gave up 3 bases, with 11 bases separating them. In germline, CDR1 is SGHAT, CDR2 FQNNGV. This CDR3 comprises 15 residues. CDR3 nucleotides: TGTGCCAGCAGCTTAGAAGGGGCAGGGGAAGAGACCCAGTACTTC. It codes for CASSLEGAGEETQYF.

CDR3 in DNA: TGTGCCAGCAGCGCGGATTGGGACTCAAACAATGAGCAGTTCTTC. This sequence encodes CASSADWDSNNEQFF. The J gene is TRBJ2-1, the V gene TRBV9; a possible D gene is TRBD2 (6 bases). Germline V gives CDR1 SGDLS, CDR2 YYNGEE. The CDR3 runs to 15 residues. V lost 3 bases and J lost 5, with 15 bases in between.

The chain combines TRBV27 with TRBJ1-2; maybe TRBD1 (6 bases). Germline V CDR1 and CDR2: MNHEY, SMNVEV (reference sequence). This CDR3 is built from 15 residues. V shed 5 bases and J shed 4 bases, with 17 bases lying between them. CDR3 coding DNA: TGTGCCAGCAGTCGGGGAGGAGGACAGACCTATGGCTACACCTTC. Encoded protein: CASSRGGGQTYGYTF.

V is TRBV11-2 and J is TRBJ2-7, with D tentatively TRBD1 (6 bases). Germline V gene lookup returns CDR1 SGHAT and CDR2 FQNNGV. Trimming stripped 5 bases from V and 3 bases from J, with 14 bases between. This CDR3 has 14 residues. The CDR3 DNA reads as TGTGCCAGCAGCGAACAGGGAGCCCTCTACGAGCAGTACTTC. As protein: CASSEQGALYEQYF.

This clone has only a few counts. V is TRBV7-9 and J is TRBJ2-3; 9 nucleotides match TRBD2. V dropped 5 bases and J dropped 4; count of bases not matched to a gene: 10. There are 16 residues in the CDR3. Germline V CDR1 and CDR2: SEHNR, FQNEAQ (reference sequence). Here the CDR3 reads CASSGESSGSSDTQYF. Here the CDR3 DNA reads TGTGCCAGCAGCGGAGAAAGTAGCGGGAGCTCAGATACGCAGTATTTT.

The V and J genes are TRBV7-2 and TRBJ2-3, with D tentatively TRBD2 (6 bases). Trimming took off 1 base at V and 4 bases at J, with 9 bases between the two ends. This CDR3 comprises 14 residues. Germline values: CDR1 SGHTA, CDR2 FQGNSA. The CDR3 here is CASSLGGAPDTQYF. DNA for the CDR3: TGTGCCAGCAGCTTAGGCGGGGCACCAGATACGCAGTATTTT. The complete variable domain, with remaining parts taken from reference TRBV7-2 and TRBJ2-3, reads GAGVSQSPSNKVTEKGKDVELRCDPISGHTALYWYRQSLGQGLEFLIYFQGNSAPDKSGLPSDRFSAERTGGSVSTLTIQRTQQEDSAVYLCASSLGGAPDTQYFGPGTRLTVL.

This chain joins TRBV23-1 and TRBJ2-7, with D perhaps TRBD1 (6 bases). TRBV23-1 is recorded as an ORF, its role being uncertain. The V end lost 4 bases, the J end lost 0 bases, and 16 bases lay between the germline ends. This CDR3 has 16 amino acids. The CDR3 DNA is TGCGCCAGCAGTCGACCGGGACACTCGAGCTCCTACGAGCAGTACTTC. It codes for CASSRPGHSSSYEQYF.

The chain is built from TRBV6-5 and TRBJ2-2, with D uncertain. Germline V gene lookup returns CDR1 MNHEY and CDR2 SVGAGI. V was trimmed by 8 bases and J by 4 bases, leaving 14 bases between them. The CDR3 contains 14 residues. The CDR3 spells CASHSIRGTGELFF. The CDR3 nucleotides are TGTGCCAGCCACTCCATTAGAGGCACCGGGGAGCTGTTTTTT.

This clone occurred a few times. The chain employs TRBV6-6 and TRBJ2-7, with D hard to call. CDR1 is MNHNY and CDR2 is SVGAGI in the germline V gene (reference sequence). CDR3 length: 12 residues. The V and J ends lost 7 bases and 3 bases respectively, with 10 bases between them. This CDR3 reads CASKGALYEQYF. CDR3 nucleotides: TGTGCCAGCAAGGGTGCCCTCTACGAGCAGTACTTC.

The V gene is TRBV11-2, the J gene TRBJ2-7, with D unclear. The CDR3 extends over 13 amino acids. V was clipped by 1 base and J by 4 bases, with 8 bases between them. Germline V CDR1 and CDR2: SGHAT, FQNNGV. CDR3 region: CASSLGQTYEQYF. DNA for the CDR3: TGTGCCAGCAGCTTAGGCCAGACTTACGAGCAGTACTTC.

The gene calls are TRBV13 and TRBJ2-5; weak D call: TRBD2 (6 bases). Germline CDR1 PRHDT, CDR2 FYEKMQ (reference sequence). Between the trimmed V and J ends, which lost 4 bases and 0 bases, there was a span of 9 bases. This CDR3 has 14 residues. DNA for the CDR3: TGTGCCAGCAGCTCGCGGGGATACCAAGAGACCCAGTACTTC. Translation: CASSSRGYQETQYF. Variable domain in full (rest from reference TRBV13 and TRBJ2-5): AAGVIQSPRHLIKEKRETATLKCYPIPRHDTVYWYQQGPGQDPQFLISFYEKMQSDKGSIPDRFSAQQFSDYHSELNMSSLELGDSALYFCASSSRGYQETQYFGPGTRLLVL.

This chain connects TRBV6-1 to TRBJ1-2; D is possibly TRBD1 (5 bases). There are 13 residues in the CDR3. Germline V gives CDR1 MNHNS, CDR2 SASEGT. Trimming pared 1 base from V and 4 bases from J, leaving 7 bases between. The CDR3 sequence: CASSEVGAYGYTF. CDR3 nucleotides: TGTGCCAGCAGTGAAGTAGGGGCCTATGGCTACACCTTC.

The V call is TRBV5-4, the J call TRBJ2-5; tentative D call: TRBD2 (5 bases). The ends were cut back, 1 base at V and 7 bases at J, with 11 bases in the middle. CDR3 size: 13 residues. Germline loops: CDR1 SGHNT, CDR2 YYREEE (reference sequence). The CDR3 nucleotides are TGTGCCAGCAGCTTGATCGGGATGGGGACCCAGTACTTC. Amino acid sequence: CASSLIGMGTQYF. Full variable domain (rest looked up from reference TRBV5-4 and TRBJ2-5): ETGVTQSPTHLIKTRGQQVTLRCSSQSGHNTVSWYQQALGQGPQFIFQYYREEENGRGNFPPRFSGLQFPNYSSELNVNALELDDSALYLCASSLIGMGTQYFGPGTRLLVL.

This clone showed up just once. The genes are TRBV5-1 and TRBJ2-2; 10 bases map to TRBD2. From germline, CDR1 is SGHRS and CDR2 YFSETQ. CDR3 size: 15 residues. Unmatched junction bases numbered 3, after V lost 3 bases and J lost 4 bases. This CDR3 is CASSSTSGFTGELFF. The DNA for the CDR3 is TGCGCCAGCAGCTCGACTAGCGGGTTCACCGGGGAGCTGTTTTTT.

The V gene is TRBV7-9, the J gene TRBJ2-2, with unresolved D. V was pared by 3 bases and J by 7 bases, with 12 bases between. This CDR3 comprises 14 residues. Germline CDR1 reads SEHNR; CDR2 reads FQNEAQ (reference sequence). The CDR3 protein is CASSLDRTGGELFF. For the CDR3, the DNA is TGTGCCAGCAGCTTGGATAGAACTGGCGGGGAGCTGTTTTTT.

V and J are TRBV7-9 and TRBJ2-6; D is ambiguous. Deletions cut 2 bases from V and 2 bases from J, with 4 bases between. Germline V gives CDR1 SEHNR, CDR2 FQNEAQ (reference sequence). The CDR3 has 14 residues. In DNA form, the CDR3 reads TGTGCCAGCAGCTTATTGACTGGGGCCAACGTCCTGACTTTC. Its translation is CASSLLTGANVLTF.

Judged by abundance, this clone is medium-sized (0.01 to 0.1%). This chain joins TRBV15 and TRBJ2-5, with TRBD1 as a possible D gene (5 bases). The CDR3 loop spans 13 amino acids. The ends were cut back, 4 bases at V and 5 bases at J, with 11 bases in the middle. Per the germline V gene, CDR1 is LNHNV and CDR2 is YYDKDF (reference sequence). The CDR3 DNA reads TGTGCCACCAGCAAGCCCCCAGGGGAGACCCAGTACTTC. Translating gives CATSKPPGETQYF.

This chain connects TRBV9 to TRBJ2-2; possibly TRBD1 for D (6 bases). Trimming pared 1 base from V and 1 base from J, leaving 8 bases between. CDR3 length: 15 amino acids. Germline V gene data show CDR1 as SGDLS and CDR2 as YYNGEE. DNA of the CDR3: TGTGCCAGCAGCGTACAGGGGTTGAACACCGGGGAGCTGTTTTTT. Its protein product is CASSVQGLNTGELFF.

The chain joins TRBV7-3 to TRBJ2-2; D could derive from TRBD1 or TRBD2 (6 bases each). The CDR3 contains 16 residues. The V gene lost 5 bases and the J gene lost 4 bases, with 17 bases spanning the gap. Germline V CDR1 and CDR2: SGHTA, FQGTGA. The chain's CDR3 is CASSPLGGTGTGELFF. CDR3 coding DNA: TGTGCCAGCAGCCCTCTAGGGGGGACGGGCACCGGGGAGCTGTTTTTT.

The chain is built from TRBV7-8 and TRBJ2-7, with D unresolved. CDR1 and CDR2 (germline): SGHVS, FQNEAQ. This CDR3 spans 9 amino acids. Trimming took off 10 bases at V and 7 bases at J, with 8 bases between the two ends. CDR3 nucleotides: TGTGCCACCGATAGGGAGCAGTACTTC. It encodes CATDREQYF.

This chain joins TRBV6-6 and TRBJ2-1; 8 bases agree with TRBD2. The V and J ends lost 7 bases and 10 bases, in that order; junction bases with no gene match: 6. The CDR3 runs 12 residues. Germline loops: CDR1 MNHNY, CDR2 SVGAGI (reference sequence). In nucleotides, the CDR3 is TGTGCCAGCAATCTAGCGGGCCCAGAGCAGTTCTTC. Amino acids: CASNLAGPEQFF.

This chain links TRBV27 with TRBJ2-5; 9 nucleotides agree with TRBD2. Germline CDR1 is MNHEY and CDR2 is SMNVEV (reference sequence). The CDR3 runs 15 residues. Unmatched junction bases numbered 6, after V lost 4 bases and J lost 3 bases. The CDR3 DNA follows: TGTGCCAGCAGTTCCCCCCGACTAGCGGAAGAGACCCAGTACTTC. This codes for CASSSPRLAEETQYF.

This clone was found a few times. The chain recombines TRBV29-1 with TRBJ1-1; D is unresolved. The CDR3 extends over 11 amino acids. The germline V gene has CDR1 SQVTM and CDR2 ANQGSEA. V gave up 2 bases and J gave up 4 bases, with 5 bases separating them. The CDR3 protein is CSVEWATEAFF. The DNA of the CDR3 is TGCAGCGTTGAATGGGCCACTGAAGCTTTCTTT.

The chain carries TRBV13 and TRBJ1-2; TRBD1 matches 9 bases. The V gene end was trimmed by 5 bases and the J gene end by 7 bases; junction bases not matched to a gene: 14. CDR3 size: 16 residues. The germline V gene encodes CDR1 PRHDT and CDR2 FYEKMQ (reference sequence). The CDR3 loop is CASSQPGGTGFVGYTF. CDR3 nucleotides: TGTGCCAGCAGCCAGCCAGGTGGGACAGGGTTTGTTGGCTACACCTTC.

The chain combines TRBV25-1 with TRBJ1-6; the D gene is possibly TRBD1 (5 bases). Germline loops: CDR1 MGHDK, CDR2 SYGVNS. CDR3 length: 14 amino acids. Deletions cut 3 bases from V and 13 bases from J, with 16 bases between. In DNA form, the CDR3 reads TGTGCCAGCAGTGACCAACAGGTCTTTGGTCCCCTCCACTTT. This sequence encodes CASSDQQVFGPLHF. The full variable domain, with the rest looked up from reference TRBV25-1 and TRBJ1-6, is EADIYQTPRYLVIGTGKKITLECSQTMGHDKMYWYQQDPGMELHLIHYSYGVNSTEKGDLSSESTVSRIRTEHFPLTLESARPSHTSQYLCASSDQQVFGPLHFGNGTRLTVT.

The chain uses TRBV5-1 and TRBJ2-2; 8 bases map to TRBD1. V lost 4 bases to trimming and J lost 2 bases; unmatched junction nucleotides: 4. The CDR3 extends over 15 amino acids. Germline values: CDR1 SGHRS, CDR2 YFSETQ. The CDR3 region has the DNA TGCGCCAGCAGCGAGGGACAGGTAAACACCGGGGAGCTGTTTTTT. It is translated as CASSEGQVNTGELFF. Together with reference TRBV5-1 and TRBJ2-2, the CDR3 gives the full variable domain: KAGVTQTPRYLIKTRGQQVTLSCSPISGHRSVSWYQQTPGQGLQFLFEYFSETQRNKGNFPGRFSGRQFSNSRSEMNVSTLELGDSALYLCASSEGQVNTGELFFGEGSRLTVL.

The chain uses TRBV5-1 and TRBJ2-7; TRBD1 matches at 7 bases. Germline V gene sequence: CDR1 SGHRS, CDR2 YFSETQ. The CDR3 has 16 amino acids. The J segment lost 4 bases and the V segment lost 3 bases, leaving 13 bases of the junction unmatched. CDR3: CASSSPLDRVGYEQYF. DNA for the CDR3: TGCGCCAGCAGCTCACCACTCGACAGGGTTGGTTACGAGCAGTACTTC.

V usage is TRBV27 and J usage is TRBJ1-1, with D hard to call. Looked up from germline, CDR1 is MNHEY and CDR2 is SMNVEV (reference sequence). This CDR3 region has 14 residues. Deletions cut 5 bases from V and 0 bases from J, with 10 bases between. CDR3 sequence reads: CASSSSTVNTEAFF. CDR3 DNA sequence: TGTGCCAGCAGTAGCTCAACAGTGAACACTGAAGCTTTCTTT.

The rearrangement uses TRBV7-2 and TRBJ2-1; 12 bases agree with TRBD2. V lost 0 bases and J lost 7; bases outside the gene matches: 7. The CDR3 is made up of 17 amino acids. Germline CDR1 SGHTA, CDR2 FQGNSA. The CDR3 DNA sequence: TGTGCCAGCAGCTTAGCCAGACTAGCGGGAGTTCATAATGAGCAGTTCTTC. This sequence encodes CASSLARLAGVHNEQFF.